Sequencing of this T cell receptor (beta chain) was carried out in a study of vaccination and CD4 T cells after COVID-19 (dated by TCRdb to between 2022 and 2023). Background on the whole study: Convalescent patients had a positive SARS-CoV-2 result on nasal swab PCR, and of these patients, fewer than ten had mild disease and one had severe disease. The convalescent cohort included six males and four females, with two Hispanic individuals, seven Caucasians, two Asians and one multiracial person. Two doses of either the Pfizer-BioNTech BNT162b2 vaccine (n=8) or the Moderna mRNA-1273 vaccine (n=2) were administered to participants. Post-COVID blood samples were collected from convalescent patients a median of roughly 100 days after diagnosis, with a range of roughly 30 to 170 days. The time from the second vaccine dose to post-vaccine blood sampling had a median of around 72 days and ranged from about 12 to 241 days. Culture stimuli were overlapping spike peptide pools from SARS-CoV-2 and from the common cold coronaviruses HCoV-NL63, HCoV-OC43 and HCoV-229E. Control cultures received a CEFX viral epitope pool as the positive control, an HIV-1 Nef peptide pool as the negative control, or no peptide. The spike-specific CD4+ TCR repertoire was compared before and after mRNA vaccination in about nine COVID-19 convalescent patients and a handful of infection-naive healthy vaccine recipients. Broader findings and caveats from the paper: Among the post-vaccine SARS-CoV-2-reactive clones in convalescent patients, a median around 90% showed up only after vaccination, which suggests vaccine-specific priming. The median count of SARS-CoV-2-reactive clonotypes went up from 20 to 25 after infection to 30 to 40 after vaccination, although the change was not significant. The study included relatively few convalescent patients and did not analyze early timepoints after natural infection. In convalescent patients, nearly all vaccine-specific clones (304 of 307) were found to be mono-reactive for SARS-CoV-2 spike rather than cross-reactive with common cold coronaviruses.

This clonotype was seen more than once but under ten times. Its antigen remains unidentified. No base quality values were provided; no much bigger clone lies one nucleotide off. Library generation was performed with PCR. DNA from cultured CD4+ T cells underwent TCR sequencing with the Oncomine TCR Beta short-read assay at the Johns Hopkins FTIC core. The QIAamp micro DNA kit was used to extract genomic DNA from the cultured CD4+ T cells. Oncomine TCR Beta libraries made from cultured CD4+ T cells were pooled using unique dual indexes and sequenced on an Illumina iSeq 100. Turning to the authors' computational methods: Non-productive sequences were filtered out, and CDR3s that did not start with C, did not end with F or W, or were shorter than 7 amino acids were discarded. The MANAFEST web application was used to identify antigen-specific clonotypes by comparing peptide-stimulated wells against reference wells and other culture wells. For a clone to be called positive, the clone needed an FDR below 0.05, an odds ratio above 5, and a productive frequency above 0.1% in at least two of three replicate wells. Cross-reactive clonotypes were defined as significantly expanded in both SARS-CoV-2 spike wells and at least one common cold coronavirus spike condition. CDR3 homology was assessed with Levenshtein distances (stringdist) and unrooted phylogenetic trees (ape) in R version 3.6.1. The public sequencing data were trimmed at Q25 with fastp and processed into clonotypes with MiXCR by TCRdb, which kept only in-frame beta chains. Rows are unified per CDR3 protein, each entry keeping the most common DNA and genes. TCRdb, not the original authors, processed these V and J calls. This sample comprises approximately 16,000 distinct CDR3 sequences, 26% of them detected only once. Approximately 20% of the sample lies in the top ten.

For CDR1 and CDR2, the germline V gene (reference sequence) lists DFQATT and SNEGSKA. From V the trimming removes 6 bases and from J it removes 1 base, while the gene matches leave 3 bases of the junction unaccounted for. From its cysteine to its phenylalanine, the CDR3 spans 13 amino acids. Of all the DNA, just the CDR3 is kept, 39 bases in frame from base 1. Reading the label with the study, this specimen's treatment or condition is: roughly nine-day PBMC culture with coronavirus spike peptide pools or control peptides (ViraFEST assay). To expand antigen-specific T cells with peptide pools and then pick out the expanded clonotypes through TCR sequencing, the study relied on the ViraFEST assay. The convalescent patients' positive SARS-CoV-2 PCR tests were from March to December 2020, which was before the Alpha, Beta and Delta variants emerged in the United States. More than 1.5 million PBMCs per well were cultured in IMDM with approximately 5.2% human AB serum and approximately 10 IU/ml IL-2, plus 10 ug/ml peptide pools. On days 3 and 7, half of the culture medium was replaced with fresh IL-2-containing medium. After less than 12 days of culture, CD4+ T cells were isolated by negative selection using the EasySep CD4+ T cell isolation kit. PBMCs were separated from whole blood using Ficoll-Paque Plus gradient centrifugation and then either used fresh or cryopreserved at -140C. Each culture condition was generally run in triplicate wells.

The chain is made from TRBV20-1 and TRBJ2-3, with 8 bases matching TRBD2. This TCR was sampled from a human donor with COVID-19. Sequenced: cultured CD4+ T cells from blood. This receptor has the CDR3 CSALSGGTDTQYF. The DNA sequence is as follows: TGCAGTGCCCTTAGCGGGGGCACAGATACGCAGTATTTT.